Listed below are T cell receptor beta chains from one sample, sequenced in a study of identical twins. From the 5' RACE reads, TCRdb called clonotypes with MiXCR, one entry per CDR3 protein. This sample has some 790,000 distinct CDR3 sequences, with roughly 18% found just once. Another study also made use of these data, one on T cells expressing NK-cell markers.

The specimen was PBMCs. Every receptor here comes from a woman aged 18-30 years in good health. The CDR3 runs from the conserved cysteine through the conserved F or W. A D gene is named only where the DNA matches it firmly. Clone size is shown for a subset of rows, as once, few, many or a class of expanded clone.

J,V,size,D,DNA,CDR3
TRBJ2-7,TRBV7-9,.,TRBD2,TGTGCCAGCAGCCCAAGGACTAGCGGGAGCTCCTACGAGCAGTACTTC,CASSPRTSGSSYEQYF
TRBJ2-2,TRBV30,few,.,TGTGCCTGGAACCTAAGGCCGGTCACCGGGGAGCTGTTTTTT,CAWNLRPVTGELFF
TRBJ2-1,TRBV7-2,few,.,TGTGCCAGCAGCTTAAGGAGCGGATATTCCTACAATGAGCAGTTCTTC,CASSLRSGYSYNEQFF
TRBJ1-1,TRBV12-3/TRBV12-4,.,TRBD1,TGTGCCAGCAGTTCCGTTTCTAGGACAGGGGATGCTGAAGCTTTCTTT,CASSSVSRTGDAEAFF
TRBJ2-7,TRBV5-1,few,.,TGCGCCAGCAGCCGGGGGACCGCTCCGGGCGAGCAGTACTTC,CASSRGTAPGEQYF
TRBJ1-1,TRBV16,.,.,TGTGCCAGCAGCCAATCTAACATTAACACTGAAGCTTTCTTT,CASSQSNINTEAFF
TRBJ2-1,TRBV12-3/TRBV12-4,few,TRBD2,TGTGCCAGCAGTCGGGCTAGCGGGAACAATGAGCAGTTCTTC,CASSRASGNNEQFF
TRBJ2-3,TRBV20-1,few,.,TGCAGTGCTACCTTGGACGGGGATACGCAGTATTTT,CSATLDGDTQYF
TRBJ1-6,TRBV3-1,.,.,TGTGCCAGCAGCCTCAGACAGCCCAATTCACCCCTCCACTTT,CASSLRQPNSPLHF
TRBJ2-7,TRBV7-9,.,.,TGTGCCAGCAGCTTAGAAGGGCCCCTTGCCGAGCAGTACTTC,CASSLEGPLAEQYF
TRBJ2-1,TRBV12-3/TRBV12-4,.,TRBD2,TGTGCCAGCAGTCCGGGACTAGCGGGAGCACCTGAGCAGTTCTTC,CASSPGLAGAPEQFF
TRBJ2-1,TRBV7-9,few,.,TGTGCCAGCAGCTTCCTGGACGGCGAGAAGTTCTTC,CASSFLDGEKFF
TRBJ2-1,TRBV14,.,.,TGTGCCAGCAGCCAATCCTCCGGATCGAATGAGCAGTTCTTC,CASSQSSGSNEQFF
TRBJ1-1,TRBV7-9,few,.,TGTGCCAGCAGCCATCTGGGACGGAAGAACACTGAAGCTTTCTTT,CASSHLGRKNTEAFF
TRBJ1-5,TRBV20-1,.,.,TGCAGTGCTAGAGATAAAGGTAGCAATCAGCCCCAGCATTTT,CSARDKGSNQPQHF
TRBJ2-3,TRBV5-1,.,TRBD1,TGCGCCAGCAGCTTGGGGGACAGGGCTACAGATACGCAGTATTTT,CASSLGDRATDTQYF
TRBJ2-1,TRBV20-1,.,TRBD2,TGCAGTGCTACCAAAGTTAGCGGGGGAGCTTACAATGAGCAGTTCTTC,CSATKVSGGAYNEQFF
TRBJ2-2,TRBV4-3,.,TRBD2,TGCGCCAGCAGCCAGGCAGGACTAGCGTTAAACACCGGGGAGCTGTTTTTT,CASSQAGLALNTGELFF
TRBJ2-5,TRBV4-2,.,.,TGTGCCAGCAGCCAAGCGGCTCGACAAGAGACCCAGTACTTC,CASSQAARQETQYF
TRBJ1-5,TRBV7-2,few,.,TGTGCCAGCAGCCCGCCCGGGGGGCAGAGACAGCCCCAGCATTTT,CASSPPGGQRQPQHF
TRBJ2-4,TRBV12-3/TRBV12-4,few,TRBD2,TGTGCCAGCAGTTCACGTTTGGGACTAGCGGGCCCAGCCAAAAACATTCAGTACTTC,CASSSRLGLAGPAKNIQYF
TRBJ2-7,TRBV20-1,.,TRBD1,TGCAGTGCTAGAGACCAGACCCGACAGGGGGAGGGGGAGCAGTACTTC,CSARDQTRQGEGEQYF